This T cell receptor (beta chain) emerged from a study of CD8 T cells in Susac syndrome. About this clonotype itself: What it recognizes is unknown.

Regarding the study as a whole: TEMRA cells and active patients showed peak Susac CD8+ clonal expansion.

Trimming left V 0 bases short and J 4 bases short, with 3 bases between. The CDR3 loop spans 11 amino acids. The germline CDR1 and CDR2 sequences are GTSNPN and SVGIG (reference sequence). Random hexamers primed reverse transcription of about 0.5 to 1 ug RNA. TCRdb reanalysed the immunoSEQ multiplex PCR reads using MiXCR and keeps one entry per CDR3 protein. Of around 69,000 distinct CDR3 sequences in the sample, approximately 93% are singletons; the top ten hold around 0.45%. The sample consisted of CD8+ T cells from PBMCs. The chain employs TRBV30 and TRBJ1-1, with D hard to call. The sequence was collected from a human donor with Susac syndrome. This CDR3 is CAWSVGTEAFF. The CDR3 coding sequence is TGTGCCTGGAGTGTCGGCACTGAAGCTTTCTTT.